Given below is one T cell receptor beta chain in context. The antigen is undetermined. The sample originates from a study of regulatory and conventional T cells in RAG deficiency. Per the germline V gene, CDR1 is SGHNT and CDR2 is YENEEA. The CDR3 runs to 14 residues. V trimming: 5 bases; J trimming: 5 bases; junction bases outside the gene matches: 8. Conventional CD4+ T cells were sorted from blood as CD25-low CD127-high cells. This table comes from immunoSEQ multiplex PCR, and its TCRdb copy is limited to in-frame clones, with some not included. The data contain 13,000 or so clones, 85% to 95% of them singletons. Study conclusions and caveats: In Omenn syndrome, Treg and Tconv repertoires overlapped >85%. Sorted Omenn CD25-high CD127-low cells may not be bona fide Tregs. Control T-cell subsets had markedly higher Shannon entropy and lower Simpson indices than RAG-deficient patients.

In addition, the sample was reused for a study of regulatory T cells. This second study notes: The primer mix had 52 TRBV and 13 TRBJ primers. Regulatory T cells showed the strongest V-J pair restriction and V/J gene skewing among patient repertoires.

The chain recombines TRBV11-3 with TRBJ2-7, with 8 bases lining up with TRBD1. The material sequenced was CD4+ effector T cells sorted from blood. This TCR was sampled from a human donor in good health. The CDR3 coding sequence is TGTGCCAGCAGCCTAGGACAGGGTTCGGACGAGCAGTACTTC. This sequence encodes CASSLGQGSDEQYF.